This T cell receptor beta chain was captured by sequencing in a study of CXCR3-negative and CXCR3-positive naive CD8 T cells (dated by TCRdb to about 2019). For the wider study: In total, about 135 million TRB reads were obtained, which works out to roughly 1.5 +/- 0.3 million reads per library. Naive subsets from about five donors and memory cells from 3 donors were included in the TRBV-TRBJ cluster analysis. Data from some twelve donors, pooled across two independent experiments, went into the diversity and physicochemical repertoire analyses.

Each CD8+ T cell subset was flow-sorted in triplicate, with approximately 300,000 cells per subset placed directly into RLT lysis buffer. To exclude memory contaminants, naive CD8+ T cells were stringently defined as CD45RO-CCR7+CD27+CD95-. Peripheral blood mononuclear cells were isolated from buffy coats by standard density gradient centrifugation. A FACSAria III was used to flow-sort naive CD8+ T cells into CXCR3-negative and CXCR3-positive populations. Total RNA was extracted from sorted cells with an RNeasy Mini Kit. Overall study outcomes, separate from this receptor: Within the same donor, TRBV-TRBJ usage looked similar between naive CXCR3-negative and CXCR3-positive cells, but memory cells had distinct patterns. Freshly isolated PBMCs were used for most assays because CXCR3 expression went down partially after cryopreservation. Repertoire diversity was comparably high in both naive subsets but much lower in memory CD8+ T cells. Because surface CD5, which is linked to self-reactivity in mice, was comparable between the naive subsets, TCR interaction strength was also inferred from TRB CDR3 physicochemical properties. Compared with CXCR3-negative naive cells, CXCR3-positive naive cells had TRB CDR3s with higher hydrophobicity (lower Kidera factor 4), lower energy, and higher strength and volume indices.

Sequencing instrument: NextSeq 550. The Human TCR Profiling Kit (MiLaboratory) was used to make UMI-labeled 5' RACE TRB cDNA libraries. cDNA synthesis used the entire amount of extracted RNA, and PCR amplification then used the entire amount of cDNA produced. Libraries were prepared in parallel with an identical number of PCR cycles. The study's processing was this. About 49,000 +/- 11,000 unique UMI-labeled TRB cDNA molecules per library were extracted with MIGEC and MiXCR, with at least two reads per UMI required. On average, each library contained approximately 40,000 +/- 10,000 functional in-frame TRB CDR3 nucleotide clonotypes without stop codons. After each sample was downsampled to 5000 UMI-labeled TRB molecules, VDJtools was used to calculate diversity metrics such as normalized Shannon-Wiener and Chao1. Clonotype-size-weighted physicochemical properties of the central five CDR3 residues (interaction energy, strength, volume and Kidera factor 4) were computed in VDJtools. The reads went through TCRdb reprocessing, and each CDR3 protein sequence gets one entry with no DNA. None of the V and J calls come from the authors' own analysis; TCRdb made them. The record for this sample contains some 130,000 distinct CDR3 sequences. 0.49% of the sample is taken by the ten largest.

As encoded in the germline V gene, CDR1 is MDHEN while CDR2 is SYDVKM. The CDR3 holds 17 amino acids from the cysteine to the phenylalanine. No DNA appears here. A remark on this clonotype: The antigen it recognizes is unknown.

The sequence came from a human donor in good health. Some clones in this sample may be carry-over from other donors' samples. Sequenced sample: naive CXCR3- CD8+ T cells from blood. The cell subset or site label for this specimen denotes: CD45RO-CCR7+CD27+CD95- naive CD8+ T cells lacking CXCR3 (TNR3-). The chain is assembled from TRBV28 and TRBJ2-3; the D gene TCRdb calls, TRBD1, cannot be checked with no DNA. CDR3 reads: CASSPPVAGGTRNTQYF.